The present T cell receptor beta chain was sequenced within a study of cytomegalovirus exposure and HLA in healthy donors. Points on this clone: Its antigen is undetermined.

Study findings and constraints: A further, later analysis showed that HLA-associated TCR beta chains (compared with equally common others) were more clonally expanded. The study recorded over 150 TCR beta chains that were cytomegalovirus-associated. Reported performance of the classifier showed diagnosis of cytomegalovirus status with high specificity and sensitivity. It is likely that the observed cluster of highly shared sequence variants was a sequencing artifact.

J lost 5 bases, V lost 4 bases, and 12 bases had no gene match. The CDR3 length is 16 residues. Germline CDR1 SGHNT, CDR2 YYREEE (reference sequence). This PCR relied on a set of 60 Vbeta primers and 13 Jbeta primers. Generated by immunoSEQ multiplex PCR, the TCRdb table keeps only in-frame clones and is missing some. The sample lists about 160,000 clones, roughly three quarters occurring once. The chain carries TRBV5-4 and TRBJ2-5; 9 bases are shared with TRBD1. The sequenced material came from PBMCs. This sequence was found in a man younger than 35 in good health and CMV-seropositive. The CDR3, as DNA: TGTGCCAGCAGCCCGGGCCCCGGGACAGGGTTGGAGACCCAGTACTTC. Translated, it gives CASSPGPGTGLETQYF. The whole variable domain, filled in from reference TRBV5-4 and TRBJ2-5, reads ETGVTQSPTHLIKTRGQQVTLRCSSQSGHNTVSWYQQALGQGPQFIFQYYREEENGRGNFPPRFSGLQFPNYSSELNVNALELDDSALYLCASSPGPGTGLETQYFGPGTRLLVL.